Shown below are 17 T cell receptor beta chains from a single sample sequenced in a study of cytomegalovirus exposure and HLA in healthy donors. 60 Vbeta and 13 Jbeta primers were used in PCR. Produced via immunoSEQ multiplex PCR; TCRdb's table is partial and in-frame only. This sample has around 140,000 clones, with approximately 80% found just once. The sample comprised PBMCs. These receptors all come from a man aged 50-60 years in good health and CMV-seronegative.

J is TRBJ1-2 and V is TRBV27; weak D call: TRBD1 (5 bases). CDR3 size: 14 residues. CDR1 and CDR2 from the germline V gene are MNHEY and SMNVEV (reference sequence). The V and J ends lost 6 bases and 3 bases respectively, with 14 bases between them. The CDR3 DNA reads TGTGCCAGCAGCCTCCGGGGGACGGACTATGGCTACACCTTC. It codes for CASSLRGTDYGYTF.

CDR3 region: CASHTGKNTEAFF. CDR3 in DNA: TGTGCCAGCCACACGGGGAAGAACACTGAAGCTTTCTTT. The chain links TRBV6-1 to TRBJ1-1; D not resolved. Per the germline V gene, CDR1 is MNHNS and CDR2 is SASEGT. The V and J ends lost 8 bases and 1 base respectively, with 11 bases between them. The CDR3 consists of 13 residues.

This clone turned up a few times. The chain recombines TRBV6-1 with TRBJ2-7; the match to TRBD2 covers 10 bases. CDR3 length: 14 residues. After removal of 10 bases from V and 0 bases from J, the junction contained 6 bases not matched to a gene. Germline V gene data show CDR1 as MNHNS and CDR2 as SASEGT. CDR3 region: CATLAGDLSYEQYF. Written as DNA, the CDR3 is TGTGCCACTCTAGCGGGAGACCTCTCCTACGAGCAGTACTTC.

V and J are TRBV4-1 and TRBJ2-1; 8 bases align to TRBD2. The V and J ends lost 1 base and 6 bases, in that order; junction bases with no gene match: 11. This CDR3 is 17 amino acids long. Germline V gene sequence: CDR1 MGHRA, CDR2 YSYEKL. CDR3 protein: CASSQAKFGGASNEQFF. The CDR3 nucleotides are TGCGCCAGCAGCCAAGCGAAATTCGGGGGGGCTAGCAATGAGCAGTTCTTC.

This chain joins TRBV14 and TRBJ1-4, with D uncertain. This CDR3 comprises 13 residues. The V gene's germline CDR1 is SGHDN and CDR2 FVKESK. Trimming pared 1 base from V and 8 bases from J, leaving 8 bases between. CDR3 sequence reads: CASSQGSREKLFF. The CDR3 bases are TGTGCCAGCAGCCAAGGGTCTAGGGAAAAACTGTTTTTT.

In this sample, this clone turned up a few times. The chain employs TRBV6-1 and TRBJ2-2, with D perhaps TRBD2 (6 bases). Germline CDR1 reads MNHNS; CDR2 reads SASEGT. Trimming stripped 5 bases from V and 4 bases from J, with 14 bases between. The CDR3 consists of 15 residues. CDR3 amino acids: CASSPAWDFTGELFF. The CDR3 nucleotides read TGTGCCAGCAGTCCTGCGTGGGACTTCACCGGGGAGCTGTTTTTT.

The chain has TRBV5-1 and TRBJ1-5; possible D gene TRBD1, 5 bases. With 5 bases removed from V and 4 bases from J, the gap between germline ends came to 13 bases. Germline values: CDR1 SGHRS, CDR2 YFSETQ. The CDR3 covers 14 residues. This chain's CDR3 is CASSTDGGNQPQHF. The CDR3 nucleotides read TGCGCCAGCAGTACGGACGGGGGTAATCAGCCCCAGCATTTT.

The chain has TRBV7-9 and TRBJ1-1; tentatively, D is TRBD1 (6 bases). CDR1 SEHNR and CDR2 FQNEAQ come from the germline V gene (reference sequence). V lost 5 bases and J 4 bases, leaving 11 bases between the germline ends. CDR3 length: 13 residues. This chain's CDR3 is CASSPGVATEAFF. The CDR3 region has the DNA TGTGCCAGCAGCCCAGGGGTGGCCACTGAAGCTTTCTTT. The full variable domain, in which reference TRBV7-9 and TRBJ1-1 provide the parts outside the CDR3, is DTGVSQNPRHKITKRGQNVTFRCDPISEHNRLYWYRQTLGQGPEFLTYFQNEAQLEKSRLLSDRFSAERPKGSFSTLEIQRTEQGDSAMYLCASSPGVATEAFFGQGTRLTVV.

This clone was counted a single time. The chain joins TRBV18 to TRBJ2-7; 9 bases are a match to TRBD2. The germline CDR1 and CDR2 sequences are KGHSH and LQKENI. J was trimmed by 0 bases and V by 3 bases; bases with no gene match: 9. CDR3 size: 17 residues. CDR3 sequence reads: CASSPPEGLASSYEQYF. The CDR3 nucleotides read TGTGCCAGCTCACCTCCGGAGGGACTAGCCAGCTCCTACGAGCAGTACTTC.

The chain carries TRBV2 and TRBJ2-7; D perhaps matches TRBD1 (7 bases). The CDR3 extends over 11 amino acids. The germline V and J ends were trimmed by 5 bases and 12 bases, with 14 bases remaining between them. Germline-derived CDR1 and CDR2 are SNHLY and FYNNEI. The DNA of the CDR3 is TGTGCCAGCAGTCAGGGGGGACCGAGGTACTTC. This encodes CASSQGGPRYF.

V and J are TRBV19 and TRBJ2-5; TRBD2 aligns across 8 bases. The length of the CDR3 is 15 residues. Germline-derived CDR1 and CDR2 are LNHDA and SQIVND (reference sequence). V lost 3 bases and J lost 0; bases outside the gene matches: 3. The CDR3 loop is CASSMPSGYQETQYF. In DNA, the CDR3 is TGTGCCAGTAGTATGCCTAGCGGGTACCAAGAGACCCAGTACTTC. The whole variable domain, remainder taken from reference TRBV19 and TRBJ2-5, is DGGITQSPKYLFRKEGQNVTLSCEQNLNHDAMYWYRQDPGQGLRLIYYSQIVNDFQKGDIAEGYSVSREKKESFPLTVTSAQKNPTAFYLCASSMPSGYQETQYFGPGTRLLVL.

The chain has TRBV11-2 and TRBJ2-3, with 11 bases that match TRBD2. Trimming took 5 bases from V and 1 from J; bases not matched to a gene: 5. CDR1 SGHAT and CDR2 FQNNGV come from the germline V gene. The length of the CDR3 is 16 residues. The CDR3 loop reads CASSTTSGVRTDTQYF. CDR3 DNA: TGTGCCAGCAGCACGACTAGCGGGGTCCGCACAGATACGCAGTATTTT.

V usage is TRBV5-4 and J usage is TRBJ2-2; 8 bases align to TRBD1. Germline V CDR1 and CDR2: SGHNT, YYREEE (reference sequence). There are 14 residues in the CDR3. The V gene end was trimmed by 4 bases and the J gene end by 4 bases; junction bases not matched to a gene: 3. The DNA for the CDR3 is TGTGCCAGCAGCGAGGACAGGGTCACCGGGGAGCTGTTTTTT. This sequence encodes CASSEDRVTGELFF.

This chain links TRBV4-1 with TRBJ1-2, with 8 nucleotides matching TRBD1. The CDR3 loop spans 15 amino acids. The V gene's germline CDR1 is MGHRA and CDR2 YSYEKL. The J segment lost 4 bases and the V segment lost 3 bases, leaving 7 bases of the junction unmatched. The CDR3 region is CASSQTGALAYGYTF. The DNA for the CDR3 is TGCGCCAGCAGCCAGACAGGGGCGCTCGCCTATGGCTACACCTTC.

This clone was seen a handful of times. This chain connects TRBV4-1 to TRBJ1-2; D gene uncertain. This CDR3 is built from 14 residues. Trimming pared 3 bases from V and 4 bases from J, leaving 12 bases between. Germline V CDR1 and CDR2: MGHRA, YSYEKL. The CDR3 is CASSHSDEGYGYTF. CDR3 nucleotides: TGCGCCAGCAGCCACAGCGACGAAGGCTATGGCTACACCTTC.

The gene calls are TRBV2 and TRBJ1-5; D possibly corresponds to TRBD1 (5 bases). The CDR3 extends over 14 amino acids. Trimming pared 8 bases from V and 4 bases from J, leaving 15 bases between. CDR1 is SNHLY and CDR2 is FYNNEI in the germline V gene. The CDR3 nucleotides read TGTGCCAGCGTAGGGAGGGGACCGAATCAGCCCCAGCATTTT. Protein product: CASVGRGPNQPQHF.

This clone was recorded only once. DNA of the CDR3: TGTGCCAGCAGTGTAGCTAGCGGGGGGATAAATGAGCAGTTCTTC. This gives the protein CASSVASGGINEQFF. The chain joins TRBV2 to TRBJ2-1; 11 positions agree with TRBD2. V lost 4 bases, J lost 7 bases, and 6 bases stayed unmatched. The CDR3 contains 15 residues. Germline V gene data show CDR1 as SNHLY and CDR2 as FYNNEI.